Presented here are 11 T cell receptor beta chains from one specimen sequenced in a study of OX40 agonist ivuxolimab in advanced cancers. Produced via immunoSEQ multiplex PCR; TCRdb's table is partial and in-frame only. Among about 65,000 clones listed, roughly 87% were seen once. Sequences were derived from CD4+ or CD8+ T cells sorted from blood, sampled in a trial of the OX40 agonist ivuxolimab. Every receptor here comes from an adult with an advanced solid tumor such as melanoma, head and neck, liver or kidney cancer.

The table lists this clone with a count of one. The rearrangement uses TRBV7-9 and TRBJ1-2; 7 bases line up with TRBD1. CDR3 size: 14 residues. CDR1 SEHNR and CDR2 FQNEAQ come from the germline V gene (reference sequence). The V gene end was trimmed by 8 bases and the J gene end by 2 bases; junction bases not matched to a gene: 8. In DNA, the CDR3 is TGTGCCAGCGGCTACGACAGGGCCAACTATGGCTACACCTTC. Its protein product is CASGYDRANYGYTF.

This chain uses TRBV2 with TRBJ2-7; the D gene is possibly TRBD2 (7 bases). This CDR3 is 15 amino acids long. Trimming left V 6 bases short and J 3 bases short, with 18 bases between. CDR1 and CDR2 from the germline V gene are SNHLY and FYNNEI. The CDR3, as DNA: TGTGCCAGCAGAAGGGACGGGGGGCCGAACTACGAGCAGTACTTC. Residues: CASRRDGGPNYEQYF.

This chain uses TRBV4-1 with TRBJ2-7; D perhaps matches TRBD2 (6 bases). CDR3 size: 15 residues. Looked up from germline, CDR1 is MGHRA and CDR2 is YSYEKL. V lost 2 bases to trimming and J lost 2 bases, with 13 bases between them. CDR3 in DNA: TGCGCCAGCAGCCAATCAGGACTATCTACCTACGAGCAGTACTTC. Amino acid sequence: CASSQSGLSTYEQYF.

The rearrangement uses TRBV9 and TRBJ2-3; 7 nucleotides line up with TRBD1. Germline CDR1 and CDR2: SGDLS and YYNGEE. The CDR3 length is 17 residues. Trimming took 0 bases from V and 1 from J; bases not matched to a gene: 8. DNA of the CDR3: TGTGCCAGCAGCGTAGGGCTGAGGGGGCTCCGCACAGATACGCAGTATTTT. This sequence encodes CASSVGLRGLRTDTQYF. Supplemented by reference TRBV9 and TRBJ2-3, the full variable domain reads DSGVTQTPKHLITATGQRVTLRCSPRSGDLSVYWYQQSLDQGLQFLIQYYNGEERAKGNILERFSAQQFPDLHSELNLSSLELGDSALYFCASSVGLRGLRTDTQYFGPGTRLTVL.

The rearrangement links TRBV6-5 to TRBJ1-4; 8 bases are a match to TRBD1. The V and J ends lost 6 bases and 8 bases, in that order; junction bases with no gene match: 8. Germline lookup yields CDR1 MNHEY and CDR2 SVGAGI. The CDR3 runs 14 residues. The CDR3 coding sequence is TGTGCCAGCAGGCCGACAGGGGTGGGGGAAAAACTGTTTTTT. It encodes CASRPTGVGEKLFF.

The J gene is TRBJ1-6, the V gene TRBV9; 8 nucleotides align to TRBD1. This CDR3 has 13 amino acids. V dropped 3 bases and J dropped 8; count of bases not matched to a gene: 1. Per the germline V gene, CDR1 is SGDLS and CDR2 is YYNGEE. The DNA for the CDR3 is TGTGCCAGCAGCGCGACAGGGGATTCACCCCTCCACTTT. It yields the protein CASSATGDSPLHF.

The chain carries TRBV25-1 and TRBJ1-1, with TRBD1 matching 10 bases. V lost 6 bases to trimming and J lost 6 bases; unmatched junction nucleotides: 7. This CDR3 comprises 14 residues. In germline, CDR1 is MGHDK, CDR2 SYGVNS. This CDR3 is CASRFDRGLAEAFF. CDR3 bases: TGTGCCAGCAGGTTTGACAGGGGGCTGGCTGAAGCTTTCTTT.

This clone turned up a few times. CDR3 bases: TGCGCCAGCAGCTTGGGACAGGGTCGAGAGACCCAGTACTTC. Translating it yields CASSLGQGRETQYF. V usage is TRBV5-1 and J usage is TRBJ2-5; TRBD1 matches 7 bases. The CDR3 is 14 residues long. V trimming: 0 bases; J trimming: 4 bases; junction bases outside the gene matches: 3. Germline lookup yields CDR1 SGHRS and CDR2 YFSETQ.

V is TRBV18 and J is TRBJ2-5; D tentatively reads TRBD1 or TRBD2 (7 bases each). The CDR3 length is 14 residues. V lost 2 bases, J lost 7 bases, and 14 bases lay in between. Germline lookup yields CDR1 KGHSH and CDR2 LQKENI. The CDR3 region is CASSPSTGRVTQYF. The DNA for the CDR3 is TGTGCCAGCTCACCATCGACAGGGAGGGTGACCCAGTACTTC.

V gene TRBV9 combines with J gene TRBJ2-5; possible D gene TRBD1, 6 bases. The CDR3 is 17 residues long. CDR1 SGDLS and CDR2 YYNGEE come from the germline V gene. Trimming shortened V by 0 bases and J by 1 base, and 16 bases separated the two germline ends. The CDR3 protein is CASSVATPGQSQETQYF. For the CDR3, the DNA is TGTGCCAGCAGCGTAGCAACCCCAGGACAGTCCCAAGAGACCCAGTACTTC. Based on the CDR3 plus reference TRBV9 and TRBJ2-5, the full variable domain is DSGVTQTPKHLITATGQRVTLRCSPRSGDLSVYWYQQSLDQGLQFLIQYYNGEERAKGNILERFSAQQFPDLHSELNLSSLELGDSALYFCASSVATPGQSQETQYFGPGTRLLVL.

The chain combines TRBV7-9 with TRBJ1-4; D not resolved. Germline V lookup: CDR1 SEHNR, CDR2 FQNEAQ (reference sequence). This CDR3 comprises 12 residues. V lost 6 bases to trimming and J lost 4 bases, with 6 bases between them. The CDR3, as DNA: TGTGCCAGCAGGGGCTATAATGAAAAACTGTTTTTT. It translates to CASRGYNEKLFF.